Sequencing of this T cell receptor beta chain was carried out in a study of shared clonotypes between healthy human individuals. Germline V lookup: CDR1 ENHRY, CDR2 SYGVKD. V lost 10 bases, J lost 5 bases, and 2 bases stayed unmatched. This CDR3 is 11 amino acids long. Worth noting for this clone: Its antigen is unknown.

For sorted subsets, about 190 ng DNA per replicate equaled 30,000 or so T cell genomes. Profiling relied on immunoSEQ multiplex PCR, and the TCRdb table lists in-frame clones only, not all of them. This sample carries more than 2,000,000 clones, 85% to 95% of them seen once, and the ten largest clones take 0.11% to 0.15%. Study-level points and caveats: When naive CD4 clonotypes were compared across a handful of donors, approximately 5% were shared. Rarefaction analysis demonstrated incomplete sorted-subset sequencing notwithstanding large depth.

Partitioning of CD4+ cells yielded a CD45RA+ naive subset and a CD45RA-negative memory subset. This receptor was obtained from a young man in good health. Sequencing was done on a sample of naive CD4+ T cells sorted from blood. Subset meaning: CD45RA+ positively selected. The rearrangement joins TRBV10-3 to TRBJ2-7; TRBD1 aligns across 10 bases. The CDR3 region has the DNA TGTGCCAATGGACAGGGGGACGAGCAGTACTTC. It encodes CANGQGDEQYF.